This T cell receptor beta chain was sequenced for a study of tumor-infiltrating lymphocytes in primary liver carcinoma. The wider study: Staged T1-T3 N0M0, the tumors had sizes that ranged from about 4.2 to 11 cm across. Study-level points and caveats: Tumors significantly exceeded blood in top-250-clone fraction (p = 0.039). Researchers report that only about 7-24% of top clones turned up in all five tumor regions.

Co-extracted RNA and DNA came from roughly 20-30 mg of unsorted bulk tissue. cDNA specific to TCR beta was made from approximately 0.55 ug of total RNA, with a constant-region primer employed for priming. Nested multiplex PCR, run for three rounds with slightly modified ARM-PCR, yielded TCR beta libraries. TRBV1-TRBV30 forward primers paired with a C-beta reverse primer were used in the first two PCR rounds, which ran roughly 9 cycles each. One entry per CDR3 protein results from TCRdb running MiXCR on the multiplex PCR reads. The sample holds 150,000 to 200,000 distinct CDR3 sequences, around four fifths seen once. As concerns this clonotype: Its cognate antigen is unknown. Given the absence of the conserved phenylalanine or tryptophan at the CDR3 end, a read error is likely.

Germline V CDR1 and CDR2: SGHRS, YFSETQ. This CDR3 has 18 amino acids. This sequence originates from a middle-aged man with primary liver carcinoma and hepatitis B virus infection. The specimen was tumor tissue from primary liver carcinoma. The chain recombines TRBV5-1 with TRBJ2-2; 9 positions agree with TRBD1. This CDR3 reads CASSQLPQGTGCTRELFS. CDR3 coding DNA: TGCGCCAGCAGCCAACTCCCCCAAGGGACAGGGTGCACCCGGGAGCTGTTTTCT.